These T cell receptor beta chains were read from a single sample in a study of T cells in Graves' hyperthyroidism and ophthalmopathy. One entry per CDR3 protein, called by TCRdb with MiXCR from the multiplex PCR reads. The sample gives 530,000 or so distinct CDR3 sequences, about half of which show up once; 7.5% to 8.5% is in the top ten. The specimen was peripheral blood or thyroid tissue (not recorded which). These TCRs come from a woman aged 18-29 years with Graves' hyperthyroidism. CDR3s include the opening cysteine and the closing phenylalanine or tryptophan. Each record gives: clone size, CDR3 length, J gene, V gene, D gene, CDR3 DNA, CDR3 protein. The D gene is left open where the match is weak. Size is stated for part of the rows, as once, few or many counts, or as a class when the clone is expanded.

many	16	TRBJ2-7	TRBV7-9	TRBD2	TGTGCCAGCAGCCCGACGATCAGCGGGAGCCCCTACGAGCAGTACTTC	CASSPTISGSPYEQYF
NA	14	TRBJ2-5	TRBV7-6	NA	TGTGCCAGCAGCTTACGGCAGTCCCAAGAGACCCAGTACTTC	CASSLRQSQETQYF
NA	12	TRBJ1-3	TRBV27	NA	TGTGCCAGCAGATCTACCGGAAACACCATATATTTT	CASRSTGNTIYF
many	12	TRBJ1-5	TRBV19	NA	TGTGCCAGTAGTTCCAACGGTCAGCCCCAGCATTTT	CASSSNGQPQHF
NA	17	TRBJ2-2	TRBV24-1	TRBD2	TGTGCCACCAGTGATCCATGGGGGACTAGCGACACCGGGGAGCTGTTTTTT	CATSDPWGTSDTGELFF
many	15	TRBJ2-7	TRBV20-1	TRBD2	TGCAGTGTCGCTGAAACGGGACTAGCTACCCACGAGCAGTACTTC	CSVAETGLATHEQYF
NA	14	TRBJ1-1	TRBV2	NA	TGTGCCAGCAGGAAGGCCGGAATGAACACTGAAGCTTTCTTT	CASRKAGMNTEAFF
many	13	TRBJ1-4	TRBV20-1	NA	TGCAGTGCTAGAGTATCGGGGGTTAGGGAACTGTTTTTT	CSARVSGVRELFF
NA	16	TRBJ2-7	TRBV5-1	TRBD2	TGCGCCAGCAGCTCGGGACTAGCGGGAGTCTACAATGAGCAGTACTTC	CASSSGLAGVYNEQYF
many	13	TRBJ2-7	TRBV19	NA	TGTGCCAGTAGTCGGGACACCTTCTACGAGCAGTACTTC	CASSRDTFYEQYF
many	14	TRBJ2-5	TRBV27	NA	TGTGCCAGCAGTTTGGGGCAGCTCCAAGAGACCCAGTACTTC	CASSLGQLQETQYF
many	12	TRBJ1-6	TRBV6-1	NA	TGTGCCAGTATGACAGAGGATTCACCCCTCCACTTT	CASMTEDSPLHF
many	16	TRBJ2-4	TRBV7-2	NA	TGTGCCAGCAGCTTGGAGGCCTGGGCTCCCAAAAACATTCAGTACTTC	CASSLEAWAPKNIQYF
many	16	TRBJ2-6	TRBV29-1	NA	TGCAGCGTCCTCCCGAGGGGGAGCTCTGGGGCCAACGTCCTGACTTTC	CSVLPRGSSGANVLTF
NA	12	TRBJ1-2	TRBV7-9	NA	TGTGCCAGCAGCTTCTGGCCTAGCGCGAACACCTTC	CASSFWPSANTF
NA	10	TRBJ1-6	TRBV7-3	NA	TGTGCCAGCGTCACGCGACCCCTCCACTTT	CASVTRPLHF
NA	17	TRBJ2-5	TRBV7-9	NA	TGTGCCAGCAGCATCTACCAGGGGGGGGGATCGTTGGAGACCCAGTACTTC	CASSIYQGGGSLETQYF
few	16	TRBJ2-1	TRBV24-1	TRBD2	TGTGCCACCAGTGACATAGCGGGAGGGCCAAACAATGAGCAGTTCTTC	CATSDIAGGPNNEQFF
many	13	TRBJ2-7	TRBV27	NA	TGTGCCAGCAACTCCGGCCTGGGTTACGAGCAGTACTTC	CASNSGLGYEQYF
NA	13	TRBJ2-7	TRBV20-1	NA	TGCAGTGCCGGGGGAGTCCAATACAATGAGCAGTACTTC	CSAGGVQYNEQYF
many	15	TRBJ1-5	TRBV24-1	TRBD1	TGTGCCACCAGTGATCCGCAGGGGGTGTTCGGGCCCCAGCATTTT	CATSDPQGVFGPQHF
NA	17	TRBJ2-2	TRBV19	TRBD2	TGTGCCAGTAGTCCGGGACTAGCGGGAGCCGGCACCGGGGAGCTGTCTTTT	CASSPGLAGAGTGELSF
many	13	TRBJ2-7	TRBV13	NA	TGTGCCAGCAGCTTTGGGGACCGCTACGAGCAGTACTTC	CASSFGDRYEQYF
NA	15	TRBJ1-2	TRBV7-3	TRBD1	TGTGCCAGCAGCGACAGGGGGCACAGGGGTGATGGCTACACCTTC	CASSDRGHRGDGYTF
NA	14	TRBJ2-4	TRBV5-1	NA	TGCGCCAGCAGCTTGGCTTCCCCGGGTACCATTCAGTACTTC	CASSLASPGTIQYF
NA	14	TRBJ1-2	TRBV24-1	TRBD1	TGTGCCACCAGTGATTGGACAGGGGGCTTTGGAAACACCTTC	CATSDWTGGFGNTF
NA	14	TRBJ2-7	TRBV25-1	TRBD1	TGTGCCAGCAGTGAACGGGACAGGGCTGGGGAGCAGTACTTC	CASSERDRAGEQYF
many	14	TRBJ1-1	TRBV12-3/TRBV12-4	TRBD1	TGTGCCAGCAGTTTCCAAACAGGGGACACTGAAGCTTTCTTT	CASSFQTGDTEAFF
NA	13	TRBJ2-5	TRBV29-1	NA	TGCAGCGTTAGACAGGGACTCCAAGAGACCCAGTACTTC	CSVRQGLQETQYF
NA	15	TRBJ1-2	TRBV7-9	NA	TGTGCCAGCAGCTGGACTAGCAAGGGGGTTGCTGGCTACACCTTC	CASSWTSKGVAGYTF
NA	13	TRBJ2-1	TRBV7-3	NA	TGTGCCAGCAGCACCGGGCCGTACAATGAGCAGTTCTTC	CASSTGPYNEQFF
once	15	TRBJ2-7	TRBV15	TRBD2	TGTGCCACCAGCAGCGAAGCGGGAGGGACAGGCGAGCAGTACTTC	CATSSEAGGTGEQYF
many	14	TRBJ2-5	TRBV7-9	NA	TGTGCCAGCAGCCAGGGGTTTGCGAAAAAGACCCAGTACTTC	CASSQGFAKKTQYF
NA	14	TRBJ1-1	TRBV27	TRBD1	TGTGCCACAAAGTACAGGGGAGCGAACACTGAAGCTTTCTTT	CATKYRGANTEAFF
many	14	TRBJ1-5	TRBV20-1	TRBD1	TGCAGTGTTCTCGACAGGGGGCTTGATCAGCCCCAGCATTTT	CSVLDRGLDQPQHF
NA	15	TRBJ2-3	TRBV9	NA	TGTGCCAGCAGCGTAGTGGGGGTTGGAACAGATACGCAGTATTTT	CASSVVGVGTDTQYF
NA	16	TRBJ2-3	TRBV10-3	NA	TGTGCCATCAGTGAATTAGGGACAACGGGGGGAGATACGCAGTATTTT	CAISELGTTGGDTQYF
many	16	TRBJ1-5	TRBV10-3	TRBD1	TGTGCCATCAGTGCAATCGGGACAGGGGGCAATCAGCCCCAGCATTTT	CAISAIGTGGNQPQHF
NA	12	TRBJ1-2	TRBV20-1	TRBD1	TGCAGTGCCGATGGACAGGGAATTGGAAACACCTTC	CSADGQGIGNTF
NA	13	TRBJ2-7	TRBV9	NA	TGTGCCAGCAGCGGGGGGGGGCCCTACGAGCAGTACTTC	CASSGGGPYEQYF
NA	13	TRBJ2-7	TRBV29-1	TRBD2	TGCAGCGTTGGGGCTAGCGGGACGGGGGAGCAGTACTTC	CSVGASGTGEQYF
NA	15	TRBJ1-2	TRBV9	NA	TGTGCCAGCAGCGAAACCACCGGGTCGTGGGGTGGCTACACCTTC	CASSETTGSWGGYTF
many	13	TRBJ1-2	TRBV20-1	NA	TGCAGTGCTAGATATAACATAGCGATACACTACACCTTC	CSARYNIAIHYTF
many	16	TRBJ1-1	TRBV11-2	NA	TGTGCCAGCACCCCCCTGGTGGGACTTGGGATCACTGAAGCTTTCTTT	CASTPLVGLGITEAFF
many	13	TRBJ1-1	TRBV29-1	NA	TGCAGCGTTGGAATCAGGGTAGGCACTGAAGCTTTCTTT	CSVGIRVGTEAFF
NA	14	TRBJ1-4	TRBV2	TRBD1	TGTGCCACCAGGACAGGCTCTGGAAATGAAAAACTGTTTTTT	CATRTGSGNEKLFF
NA	14	TRBJ2-5	TRBV7-9	TRBD2	TGTGCCAGCAGCTCACTAGCGGGGCGGGAGACCCAGTACTTC	CASSSLAGRETQYF
few	13	TRBJ2-7	TRBV2	NA	TGTGCCAGCAGTGTACAGGGCTTCTACGAGCAGTACTTC	CASSVQGFYEQYF
once	13	TRBJ2-6	TRBV7-3	TRBD1	TGTGCCAGCAGCTTACTAGGGGGCAGAGCTGAAGCTTTC	CASSLLGGRAEAF
many	14	TRBJ2-5	TRBV6-2/TRBV6-3	NA	TGTGCCAGCAGTTCCCCCCTGACCCAAGAGACCCAGTACTTC	CASSSPLTQETQYF
NA	13	TRBJ2-7	TRBV29-1	NA	TGCAGCAGTCCGGGACCCGCCTATTTCGAGCAGTACTTC	CSSPGPAYFEQYF
NA	15	TRBJ2-5	TRBV9	TRBD2	TGTGCCAGCAGCGTAGGATGGGGGGGTTCCCAGCCCCAGTACTTC	CASSVGWGGSQPQYF
many	13	TRBJ2-7	TRBV9	NA	TGTGCCAGCAGCGTTAGCCTGGGCGACGAGCAGTACTTC	CASSVSLGDEQYF